The rows below give T cell receptor beta chains drawn from one sample of a study of OX40 agonist ivuxolimab in advanced cancers. The table came from immunoSEQ multiplex PCR; TCRdb's copy has only in-frame clones and leaves some out. The table shows around 78,000 clones, with 65% to 85% occurring only once. This specimen was CD4+ or CD8+ T cells sorted from blood, taken in a trial of the OX40 agonist ivuxolimab. These receptors were obtained from an adult with an advanced solid tumor such as melanoma, head and neck, liver or kidney cancer. Each CDR3 is given with its conserved first and last residue. A D gene is named only where the DNA matches it firmly. The size field is filled for only some rows; it gives once, few, many or a size class.

>TRBJ2-4|TRBV5-1|.|TRBD1
CASSRTGPDKNIQYF
TGCGCCAGCAGCAGGACAGGGCCTGACAAAAACATTCAGTACTTC
>TRBJ2-1|TRBV9|.|TRBD2
CASSVDGSGRTEQFF
TGTGCCAGCAGCGTAGATGGTAGCGGGAGGACTGAGCAGTTCTTC
>TRBJ2-7|TRBV11-3|.|TRBD2
CASSPTSGRRHEQYF
TGTGCCAGCAGCCCGACTAGCGGGAGAAGGCACGAGCAGTACTTC
>TRBJ2-7|TRBV7-9|.|.
CASSLKTGDEQYF
TGTGCCAGCAGCTTAAAGACAGGCGACGAGCAGTACTTC
>TRBJ1-2|TRBV15|.|.
CATSRESGFGHGYTF
TGTGCCACCAGCAGAGAATCAGGGTTTGGCCATGGCTACACCTTC
>TRBJ2-3|TRBV4-2|few|TRBD2
CASSQSLSGSPNTDTQYF
TGTGCCAGCAGCCAATCCTTAAGCGGGAGTCCTAACACAGATACGCAGTATTTT
>TRBJ2-1|TRBV7-3|.|.
CASSPKGGPYNEQFF
TGTGCCAGCAGCCCTAAAGGGGGTCCCTACAATGAGCAGTTCTTC
>TRBJ1-1|TRBV27|.|.
CASSPTTGFAEAFF
TGTGCCAGCAGTCCAACCACAGGGTTCGCTGAAGCTTTCTTT
>TRBJ2-1|TRBV7-2|.|.
CASSPQGGRGSYNEQFF
TGTGCCAGCAGCCCCCAGGGGGGCCGTGGGTCCTACAATGAGCAGTTCTTC
>TRBJ1-1|TRBV6-5|.|TRBD1
CASSYGGGVNTEAFF
TGTGCCAGCAGTTACGGAGGGGGCGTGAACACTGAAGCTTTCTTT
>TRBJ2-7|TRBV27|.|TRBD2
CASFPVGTSGNLEQYF
TGTGCCAGCTTCCCTGTGGGGACTAGCGGGAATTTAGAGCAGTACTTC
>TRBJ2-5|TRBV19|.|.
CASSTPGGWQETQYF
TGTGCCAGTAGTACCCCCGGGGGTTGGCAAGAGACCCAGTACTTC
>TRBJ2-4|TRBV27|.|TRBD2
CASSLVVAGDTIQYF
TGTGCCAGCAGTTTAGTCGTCGCGGGAGATACCATTCAGTACTTC
>TRBJ2-7|TRBV5-1|.|TRBD1
CASSLARVGTEAYEQYF
TGCGCCAGCAGCTTGGCCAGGGTAGGGACAGAAGCCTACGAGCAGTACTTC
>TRBJ2-7|TRBV6-5|few|TRBD1
CASSRQGTSPEQYF
TGTGCCAGCAGCCGACAGGGTACTTCCCCCGAGCAGTACTTC
>TRBJ1-4|TRBV6-1|.|TRBD1
CASRGSQGAREKLFF
TGTGCCAGCAGGGGTTCACAGGGGGCGCGTGAAAAACTGTTTTTT
>TRBJ2-4|TRBV11-1|.|.
CASSLRTTGLIQYF
TGTGCCAGCAGCTTAAGGACCACCGGGTTGATTCAGTACTTC
>TRBJ1-6|TRBV5-1|once|.
CASSLEGLSNSPLHF
TGCGCCAGCAGCTTGGAGGGACTAAGCAATTCACCCCTCCACTTT
>TRBJ2-1|TRBV5-4|.|TRBD1
CASSRDRGLNEQFF
TGTGCCAGCAGTCGCGACAGGGGTCTCAATGAGCAGTTCTTC
>TRBJ2-7|TRBV6-1|once|.
CASTPSSIEQYF
TGTGCCAGCACCCCCTCGTCGATCGAGCAGTACTTC
>TRBJ1-6|TRBV12-5|.|.
CASGLYTNSPLHF
TGTGCTAGTGGTTTATACACTAATTCACCCCTCCACTTT
>TRBJ2-3|TRBV29-1|.|TRBD1
CSVAQGDYTDTQYF
TGCAGCGTTGCCCAGGGGGATTACACAGATACGCAGTATTTT